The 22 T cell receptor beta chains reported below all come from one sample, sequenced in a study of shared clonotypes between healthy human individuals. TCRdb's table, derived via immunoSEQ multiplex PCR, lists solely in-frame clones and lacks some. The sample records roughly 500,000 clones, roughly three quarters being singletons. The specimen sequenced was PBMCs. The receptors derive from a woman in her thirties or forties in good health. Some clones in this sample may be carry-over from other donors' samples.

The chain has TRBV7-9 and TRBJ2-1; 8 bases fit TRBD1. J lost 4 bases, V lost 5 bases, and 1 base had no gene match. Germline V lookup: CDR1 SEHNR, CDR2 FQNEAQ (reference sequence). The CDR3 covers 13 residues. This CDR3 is CASSTGGYNEQFF. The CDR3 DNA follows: TGTGCCAGCAGCACAGGGGGATACAATGAGCAGTTCTTC.

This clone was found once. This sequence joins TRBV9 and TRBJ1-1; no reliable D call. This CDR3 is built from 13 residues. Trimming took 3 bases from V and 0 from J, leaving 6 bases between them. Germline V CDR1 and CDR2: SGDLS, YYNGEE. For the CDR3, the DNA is TGTGCCAGCAGCGCTTTGGTGAACACTGAAGCTTTCTTT. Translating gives CASSALVNTEAFF.

The CDR3 DNA is TGTGCCAGCAGTTTGGGGGGCTTCTCCTCTGGAAACACCATATATTTT. Residues: CASSLGGFSSGNTIYF. J is TRBJ1-3 and V is TRBV28, with D possibly TRBD1 on 6 matching bases. The germline V gene encodes CDR1 MDHEN and CDR2 SYDVKM. The length of the CDR3 is 16 residues. Trimming removed 3 bases at V and 0 bases at J, with 12 bases between.

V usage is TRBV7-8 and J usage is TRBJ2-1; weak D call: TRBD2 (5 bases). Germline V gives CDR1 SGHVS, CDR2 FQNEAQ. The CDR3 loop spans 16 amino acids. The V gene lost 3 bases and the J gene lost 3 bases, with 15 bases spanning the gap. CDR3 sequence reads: CASSFEGYQFYNEQFF. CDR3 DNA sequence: TGTGCCAGCAGCTTTGAGGGCTACCAGTTCTACAATGAGCAGTTCTTC.

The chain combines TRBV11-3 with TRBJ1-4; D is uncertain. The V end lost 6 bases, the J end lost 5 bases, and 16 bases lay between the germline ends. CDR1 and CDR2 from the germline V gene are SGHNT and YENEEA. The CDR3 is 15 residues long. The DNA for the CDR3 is TGTGCCAGCAGATCCCCACCGCAGCGGAATGAAAAACTGTTTTTT. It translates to CASRSPPQRNEKLFF.

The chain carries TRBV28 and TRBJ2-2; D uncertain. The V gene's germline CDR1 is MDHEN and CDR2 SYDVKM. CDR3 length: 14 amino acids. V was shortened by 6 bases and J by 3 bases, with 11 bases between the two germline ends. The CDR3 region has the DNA TGTGCCAGCAGGATATCTCAAGACACCGGGGAGCTGTTTTTT. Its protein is CASRISQDTGELFF.

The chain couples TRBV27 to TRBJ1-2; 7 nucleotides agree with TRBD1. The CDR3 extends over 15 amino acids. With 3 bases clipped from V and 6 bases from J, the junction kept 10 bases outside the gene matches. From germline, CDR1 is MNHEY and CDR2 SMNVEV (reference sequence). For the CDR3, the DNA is TGTGCCAGCAGTTTCCGGGACAGCCGCGCAGATGGCTACACCTTC. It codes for CASSFRDSRADGYTF.

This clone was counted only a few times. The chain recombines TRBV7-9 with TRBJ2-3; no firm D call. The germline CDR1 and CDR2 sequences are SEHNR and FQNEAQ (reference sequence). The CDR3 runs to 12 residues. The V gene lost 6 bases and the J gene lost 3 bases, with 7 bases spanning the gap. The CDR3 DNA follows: TGTGCCAGCAGACTTGATACAGATACGCAGTATTTT. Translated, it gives CASRLDTDTQYF.

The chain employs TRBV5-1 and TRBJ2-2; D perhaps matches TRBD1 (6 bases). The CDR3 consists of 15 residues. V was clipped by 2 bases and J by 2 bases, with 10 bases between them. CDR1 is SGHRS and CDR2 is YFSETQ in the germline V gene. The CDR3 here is CASSFWTVNTGELFF. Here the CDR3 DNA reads TGCGCCAGCAGCTTCTGGACAGTTAACACCGGGGAGCTGTTTTTT.

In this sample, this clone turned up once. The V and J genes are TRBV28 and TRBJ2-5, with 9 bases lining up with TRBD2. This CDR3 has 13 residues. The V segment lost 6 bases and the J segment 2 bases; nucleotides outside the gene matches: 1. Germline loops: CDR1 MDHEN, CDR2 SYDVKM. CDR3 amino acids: CASRTSGQETQYF. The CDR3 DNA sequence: TGTGCCAGCAGAACTAGCGGGCAAGAGACCCAGTACTTC.

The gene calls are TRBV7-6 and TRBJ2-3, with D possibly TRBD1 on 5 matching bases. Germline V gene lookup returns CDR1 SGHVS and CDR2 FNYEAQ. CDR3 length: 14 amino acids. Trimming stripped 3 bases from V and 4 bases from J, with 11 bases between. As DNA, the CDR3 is TGTGCCAGCAGCTTGCAGGGTTTCGCAGATACGCAGTATTTT. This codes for CASSLQGFADTQYF.

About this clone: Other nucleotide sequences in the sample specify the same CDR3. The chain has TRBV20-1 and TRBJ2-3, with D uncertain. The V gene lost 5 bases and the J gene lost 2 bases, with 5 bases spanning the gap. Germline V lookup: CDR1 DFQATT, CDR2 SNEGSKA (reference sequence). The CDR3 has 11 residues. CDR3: CSAETTDTQYF. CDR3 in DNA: TGCAGTGCTGAAACCACAGATACGCAGTATTTT.

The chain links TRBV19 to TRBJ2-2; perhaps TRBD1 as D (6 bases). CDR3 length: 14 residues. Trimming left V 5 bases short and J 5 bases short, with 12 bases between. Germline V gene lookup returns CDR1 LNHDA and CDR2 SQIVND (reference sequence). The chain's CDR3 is CASSVAQGTGELFF. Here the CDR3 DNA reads TGTGCCAGTAGTGTCGCCCAGGGGACCGGGGAGCTGTTTTTT.

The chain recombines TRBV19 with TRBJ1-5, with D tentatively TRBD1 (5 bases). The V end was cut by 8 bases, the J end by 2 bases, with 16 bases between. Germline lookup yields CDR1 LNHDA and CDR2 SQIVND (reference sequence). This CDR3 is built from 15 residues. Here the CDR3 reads CASPLQGIGNQPQHF. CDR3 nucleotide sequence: TGTGCCAGTCCGCTTCAGGGTATTGGCAATCAGCCCCAGCATTTT. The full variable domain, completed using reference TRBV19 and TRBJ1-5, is DGGITQSPKYLFRKEGQNVTLSCEQNLNHDAMYWYRQDPGQGLRLIYYSQIVNDFQKGDIAEGYSVSREKKESFPLTVTSAQKNPTAFYLCASPLQGIGNQPQHFGDGTRLSIL.

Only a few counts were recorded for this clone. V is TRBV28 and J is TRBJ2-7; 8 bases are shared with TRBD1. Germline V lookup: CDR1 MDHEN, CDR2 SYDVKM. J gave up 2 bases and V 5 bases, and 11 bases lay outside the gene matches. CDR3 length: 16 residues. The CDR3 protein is CASSTHHRGVTYEQYF. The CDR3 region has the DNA TGTGCCAGCAGTACACACCACAGGGGGGTCACCTACGAGCAGTACTTC.

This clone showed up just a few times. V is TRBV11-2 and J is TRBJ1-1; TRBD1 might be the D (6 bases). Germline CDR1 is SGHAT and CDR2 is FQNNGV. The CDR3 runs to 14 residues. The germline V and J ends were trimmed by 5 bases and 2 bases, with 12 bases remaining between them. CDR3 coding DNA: TGTGCCAGCAGCACAGGGCTAGGAAACACTGAAGCTTTCTTT. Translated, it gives CASSTGLGNTEAFF.

The CDR3 DNA is TGTGCCTGGAGTGGGGGGGTACGGGTGAACACTGAAGCTTTCTTT. This translates into CAWSGGVRVNTEAFF. The chain is built from TRBV30 and TRBJ1-1, with D possibly being TRBD1 (5 bases). Looked up from germline, CDR1 is GTSNPN and CDR2 is SVGIG (reference sequence). This CDR3 contains 15 residues. Trimming removed 1 base from V and 0 bases from J, with 12 bases in between. Using reference TRBV30 and TRBJ1-1 for the parts outside the CDR3, the full variable domain is SQTIHQWPATLVQPVGSPLSLECTVEGTSNPNLYWYRQAAGRGLQLLFYSVGIGQISSEVPQNLSASRPQDRQFILSSKKLLLSDSGFYLCAWSGGVRVNTEAFFGQGTRLTVV.

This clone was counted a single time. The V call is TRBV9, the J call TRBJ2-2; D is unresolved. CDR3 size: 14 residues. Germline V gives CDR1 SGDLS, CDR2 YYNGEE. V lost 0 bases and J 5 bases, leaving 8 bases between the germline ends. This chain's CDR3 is CASSVAPETGELFF. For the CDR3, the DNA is TGTGCCAGCAGCGTAGCACCGGAGACCGGGGAGCTGTTTTTT.

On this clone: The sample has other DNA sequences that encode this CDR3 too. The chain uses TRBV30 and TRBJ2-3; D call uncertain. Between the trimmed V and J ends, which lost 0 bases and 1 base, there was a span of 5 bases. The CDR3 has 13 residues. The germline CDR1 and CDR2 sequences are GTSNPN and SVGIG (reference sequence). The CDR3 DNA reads TGTGCCTGGAGTGTACGGGGCACAGATACGCAGTATTTT. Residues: CAWSVRGTDTQYF.

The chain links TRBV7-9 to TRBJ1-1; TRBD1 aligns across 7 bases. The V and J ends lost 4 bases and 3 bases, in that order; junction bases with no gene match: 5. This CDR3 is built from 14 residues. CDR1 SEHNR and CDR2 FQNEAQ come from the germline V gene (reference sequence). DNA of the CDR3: TGTGCCAGCAGCTCGGACAGGTTGTACACTGAAGCTTTCTTT. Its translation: CASSSDRLYTEAFF.

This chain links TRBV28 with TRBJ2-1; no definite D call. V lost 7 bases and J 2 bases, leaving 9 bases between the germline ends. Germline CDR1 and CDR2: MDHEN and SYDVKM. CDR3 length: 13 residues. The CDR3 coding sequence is TGTGCCAGCATGGTGGTTGCCTACAATGAGCAGTTCTTC. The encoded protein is CASMVVAYNEQFF.

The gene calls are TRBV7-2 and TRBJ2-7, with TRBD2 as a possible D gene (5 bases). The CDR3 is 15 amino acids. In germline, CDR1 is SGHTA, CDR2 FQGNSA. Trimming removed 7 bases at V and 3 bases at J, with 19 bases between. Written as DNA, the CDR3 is TGTGCCAGCATCGAAAGGGCGGGCGGTCTCTACGAGCAGTACTTC. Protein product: CASIERAGGLYEQYF. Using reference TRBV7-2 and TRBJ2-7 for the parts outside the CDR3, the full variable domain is GAGVSQSPSNKVTEKGKDVELRCDPISGHTALYWYRQSLGQGLEFLIYFQGNSAPDKSGLPSDRFSAERTGGSVSTLTIQRTQQEDSAVYLCASIERAGGLYEQYFGPGTRLTVT.